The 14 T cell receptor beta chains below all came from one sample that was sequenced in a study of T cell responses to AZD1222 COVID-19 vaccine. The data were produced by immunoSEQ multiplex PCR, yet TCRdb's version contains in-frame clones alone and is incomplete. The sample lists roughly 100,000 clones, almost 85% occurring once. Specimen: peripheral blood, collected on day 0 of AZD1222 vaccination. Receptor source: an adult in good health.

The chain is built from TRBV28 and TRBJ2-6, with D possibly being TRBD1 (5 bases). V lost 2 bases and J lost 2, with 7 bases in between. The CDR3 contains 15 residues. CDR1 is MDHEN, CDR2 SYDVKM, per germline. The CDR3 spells CASSLQGTGANVLTF. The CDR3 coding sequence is TGTGCCAGCAGTTTACAGGGTACTGGGGCCAACGTCCTGACTTTC.

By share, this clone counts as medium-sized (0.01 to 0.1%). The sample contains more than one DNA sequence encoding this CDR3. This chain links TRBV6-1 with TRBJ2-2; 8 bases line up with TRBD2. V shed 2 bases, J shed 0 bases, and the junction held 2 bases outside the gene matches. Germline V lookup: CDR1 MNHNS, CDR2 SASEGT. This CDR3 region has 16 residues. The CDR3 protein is CASSERGGANTGELFF. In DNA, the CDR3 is TGTGCCAGCAGTGAACGGGGGGGGGCGAACACCGGGGAGCTGTTTTTT.

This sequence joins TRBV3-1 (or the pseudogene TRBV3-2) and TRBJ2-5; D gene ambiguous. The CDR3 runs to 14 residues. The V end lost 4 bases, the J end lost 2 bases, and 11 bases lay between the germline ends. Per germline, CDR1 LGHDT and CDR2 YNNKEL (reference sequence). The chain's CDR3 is CASSRRTAQETQYF. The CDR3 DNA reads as TGTGCCAGCAGCCGACGGACGGCTCAAGAGACCCAGTACTTC.

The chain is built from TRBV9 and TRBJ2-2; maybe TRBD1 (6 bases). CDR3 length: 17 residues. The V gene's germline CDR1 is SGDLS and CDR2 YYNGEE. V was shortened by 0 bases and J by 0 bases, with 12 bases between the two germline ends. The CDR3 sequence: CASSVAGGQSNTGELFF. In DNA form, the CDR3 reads TGTGCCAGCAGCGTAGCCGGTGGACAGTCGAACACCGGGGAGCTGTTTTTT.

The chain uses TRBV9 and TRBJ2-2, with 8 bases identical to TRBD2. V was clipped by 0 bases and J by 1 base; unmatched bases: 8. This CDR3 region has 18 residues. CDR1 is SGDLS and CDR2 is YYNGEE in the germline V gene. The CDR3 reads CASSVAPGGPVNTGELFF. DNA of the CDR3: TGTGCCAGCAGCGTAGCACCGGGAGGGCCGGTGAACACCGGGGAGCTGTTTTTT.

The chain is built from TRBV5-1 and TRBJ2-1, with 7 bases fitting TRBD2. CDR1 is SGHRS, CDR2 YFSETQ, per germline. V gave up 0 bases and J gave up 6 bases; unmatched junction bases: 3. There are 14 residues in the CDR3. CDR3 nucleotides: TGCGCCAGCAGCTTGGTTGGCGGGGGCAATGAGCAGTTCTTC. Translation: CASSLVGGGNEQFF.

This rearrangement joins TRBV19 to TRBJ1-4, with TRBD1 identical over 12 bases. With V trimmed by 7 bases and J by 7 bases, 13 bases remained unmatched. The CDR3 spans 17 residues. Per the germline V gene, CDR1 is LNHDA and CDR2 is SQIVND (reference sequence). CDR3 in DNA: TGTGCCAGTAATCCGGGACAGGGGGCTCACGCTCCTGAAAAACTGTTTTTT. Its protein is CASNPGQGAHAPEKLFF.

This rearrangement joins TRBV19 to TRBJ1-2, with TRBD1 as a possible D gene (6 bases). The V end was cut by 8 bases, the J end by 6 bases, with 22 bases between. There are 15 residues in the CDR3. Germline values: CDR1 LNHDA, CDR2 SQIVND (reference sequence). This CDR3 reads CASQEGAQGSHGYTF. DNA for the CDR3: TGTGCCAGTCAAGAAGGGGCCCAGGGGTCGCATGGCTACACCTTC.

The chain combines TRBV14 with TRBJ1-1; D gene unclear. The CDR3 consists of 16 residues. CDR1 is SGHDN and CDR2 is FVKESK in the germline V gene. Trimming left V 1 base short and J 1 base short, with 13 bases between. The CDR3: CASSQGGRVWNTEAFF. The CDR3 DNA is TGTGCCAGCAGCCAAGGCGGGAGGGTATGGAACACTGAAGCTTTCTTT.

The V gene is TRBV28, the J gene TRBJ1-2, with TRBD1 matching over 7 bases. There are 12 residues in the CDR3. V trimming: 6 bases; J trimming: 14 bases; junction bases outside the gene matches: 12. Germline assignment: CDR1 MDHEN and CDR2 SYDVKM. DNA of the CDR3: TGTGCCAGCAGCCTAGGGACAGCCCCTCGGACCTTC. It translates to CASSLGTAPRTF.

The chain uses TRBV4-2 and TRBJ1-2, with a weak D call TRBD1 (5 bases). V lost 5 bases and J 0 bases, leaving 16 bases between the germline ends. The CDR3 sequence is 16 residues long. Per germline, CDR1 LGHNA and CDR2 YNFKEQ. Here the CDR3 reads CASSSGTVAPNYGYTF. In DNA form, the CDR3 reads TGTGCCAGCAGCTCCGGGACGGTGGCACCTAACTATGGCTACACCTTC.

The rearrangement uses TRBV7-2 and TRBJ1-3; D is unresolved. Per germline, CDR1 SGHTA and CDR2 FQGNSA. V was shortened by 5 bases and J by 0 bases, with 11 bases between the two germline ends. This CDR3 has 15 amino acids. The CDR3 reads CASSPGSSSGNTIYF. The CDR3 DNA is TGTGCCAGCAGCCCGGGGTCAAGCTCTGGAAACACCATATATTTT.

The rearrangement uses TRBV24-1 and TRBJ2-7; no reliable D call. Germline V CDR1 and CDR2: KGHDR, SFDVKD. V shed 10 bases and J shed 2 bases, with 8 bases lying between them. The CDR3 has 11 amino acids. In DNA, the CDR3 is TGTGCCACTCTCGGGCCCTACGAGCAGTACTTC. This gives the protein CATLGPYEQYF.

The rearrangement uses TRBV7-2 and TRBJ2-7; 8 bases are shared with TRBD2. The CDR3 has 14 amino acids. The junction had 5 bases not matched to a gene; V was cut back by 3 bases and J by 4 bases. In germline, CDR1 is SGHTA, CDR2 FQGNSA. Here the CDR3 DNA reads TGTGCCAGCAGCTTTAGCGGGGAGGGATACGAGCAGTACGTC. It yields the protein CASSFSGEGYEQYV.